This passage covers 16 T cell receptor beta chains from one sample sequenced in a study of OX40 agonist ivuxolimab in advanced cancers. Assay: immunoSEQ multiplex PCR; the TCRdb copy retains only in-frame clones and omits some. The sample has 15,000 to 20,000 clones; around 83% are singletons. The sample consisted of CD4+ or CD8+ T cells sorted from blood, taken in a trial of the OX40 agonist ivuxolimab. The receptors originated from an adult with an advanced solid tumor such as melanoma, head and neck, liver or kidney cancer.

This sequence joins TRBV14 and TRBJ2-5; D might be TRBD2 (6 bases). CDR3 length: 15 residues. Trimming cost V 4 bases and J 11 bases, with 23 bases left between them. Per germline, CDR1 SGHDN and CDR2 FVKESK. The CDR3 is CASSLASGAQVAQYF. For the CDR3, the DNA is TGTGCCAGCAGCCTCGCATCGGGAGCCCAGGTTGCGCAGTACTTC.

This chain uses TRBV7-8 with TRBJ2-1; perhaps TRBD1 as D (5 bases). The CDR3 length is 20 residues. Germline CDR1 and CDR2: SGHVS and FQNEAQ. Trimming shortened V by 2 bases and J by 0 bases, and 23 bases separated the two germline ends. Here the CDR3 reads CASSLLRTGFLRSSYNEQFF. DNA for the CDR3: TGTGCCAGCAGCTTACTCAGAACAGGCTTTCTGAGGAGCTCCTACAATGAGCAGTTCTTC. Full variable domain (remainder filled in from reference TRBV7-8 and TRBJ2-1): GAGVSQSPRYKVAKRGQDVALRCDPISGHVSLFWYQQALGQGPEFLTYFQNEAQLDKSGLPSDRFFAERPEGSVSTLKIQRTQQEDSAVYLCASSLLRTGFLRSSYNEQFFGPGTRLTVL.

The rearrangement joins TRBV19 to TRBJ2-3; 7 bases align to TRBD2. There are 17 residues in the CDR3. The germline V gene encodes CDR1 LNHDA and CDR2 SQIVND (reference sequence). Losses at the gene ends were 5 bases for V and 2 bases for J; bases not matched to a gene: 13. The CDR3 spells CASSVRLGAGYTDTQYF. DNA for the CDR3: TGTGCCAGTAGTGTCCGACTGGGAGCGGGATACACAGATACGCAGTATTTT.

CDR3 in DNA: TGTGCCAGCAGCCCTCCGAGGGGCGACTATGGCTACACCTTC. Its protein is CASSPPRGDYGYTF. The V call is TRBV4-2, the J call TRBJ1-2; the D gene is possibly TRBD1 (5 bases). Trimming took off 4 bases at V and 3 bases at J, with 12 bases between the two ends. The CDR3 contains 14 residues. The germline V gene has CDR1 LGHNA and CDR2 YNFKEQ.

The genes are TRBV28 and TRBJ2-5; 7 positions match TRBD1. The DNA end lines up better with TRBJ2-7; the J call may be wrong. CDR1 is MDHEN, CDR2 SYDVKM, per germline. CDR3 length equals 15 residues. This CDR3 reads CASSLTGSLFYEQYF. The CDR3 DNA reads TGTGCCAGCAGTTTGACAGGGTCTCTGTTTTACGAGCAGTACTTC.

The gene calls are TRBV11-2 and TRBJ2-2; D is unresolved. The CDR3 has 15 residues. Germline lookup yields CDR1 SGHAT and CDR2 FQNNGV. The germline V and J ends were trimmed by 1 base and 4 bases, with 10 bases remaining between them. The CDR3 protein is CASSLVFGTTGELFF. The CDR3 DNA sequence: TGTGCCAGCAGCTTAGTGTTCGGTACCACCGGGGAGCTGTTTTTT.

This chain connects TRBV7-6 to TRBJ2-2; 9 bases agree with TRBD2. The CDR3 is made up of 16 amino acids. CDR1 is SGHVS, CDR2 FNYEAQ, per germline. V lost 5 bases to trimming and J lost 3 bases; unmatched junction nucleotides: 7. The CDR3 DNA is TGTGCCAGCAGCCAAAGCGGGAGGACGGACACCGGGGAGCTGTTTTTT. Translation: CASSQSGRTDTGELFF.

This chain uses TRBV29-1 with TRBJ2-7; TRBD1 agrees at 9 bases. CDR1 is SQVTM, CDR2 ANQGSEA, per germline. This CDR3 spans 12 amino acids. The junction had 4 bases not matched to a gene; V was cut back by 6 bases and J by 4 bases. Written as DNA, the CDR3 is TGCAGCGTGGGGGACAGGGAGTACGAGCAGTACTTC. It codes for CSVGDREYEQYF.

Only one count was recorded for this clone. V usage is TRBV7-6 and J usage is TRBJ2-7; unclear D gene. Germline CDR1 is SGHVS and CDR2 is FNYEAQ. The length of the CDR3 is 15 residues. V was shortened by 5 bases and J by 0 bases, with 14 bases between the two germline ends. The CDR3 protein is CASSPRPASSYEQYF. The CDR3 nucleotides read TGTGCCAGCAGCCCCCGGCCCGCGAGCTCCTACGAGCAGTACTTC.

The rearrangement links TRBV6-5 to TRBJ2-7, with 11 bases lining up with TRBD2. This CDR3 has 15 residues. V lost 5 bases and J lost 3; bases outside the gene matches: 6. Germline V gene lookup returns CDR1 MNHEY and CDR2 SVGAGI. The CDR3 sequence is CASSPRTSGFYEQYF. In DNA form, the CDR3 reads TGTGCCAGCAGTCCAAGGACTAGCGGGTTCTACGAGCAGTACTTC.

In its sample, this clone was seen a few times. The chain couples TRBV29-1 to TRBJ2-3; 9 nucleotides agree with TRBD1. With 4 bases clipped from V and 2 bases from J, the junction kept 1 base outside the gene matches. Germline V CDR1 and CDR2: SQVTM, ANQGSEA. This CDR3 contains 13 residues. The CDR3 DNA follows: TGCAGCGTTGGGACAGGGGTCACAGATACGCAGTATTTT. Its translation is CSVGTGVTDTQYF.

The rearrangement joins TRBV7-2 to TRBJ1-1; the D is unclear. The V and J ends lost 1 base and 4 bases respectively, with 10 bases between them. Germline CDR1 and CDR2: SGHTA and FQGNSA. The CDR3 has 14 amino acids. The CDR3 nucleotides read TGTGCCAGCAGCTTAGATTTATCAGGCACTGAAGCTTTCTTT. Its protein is CASSLDLSGTEAFF.

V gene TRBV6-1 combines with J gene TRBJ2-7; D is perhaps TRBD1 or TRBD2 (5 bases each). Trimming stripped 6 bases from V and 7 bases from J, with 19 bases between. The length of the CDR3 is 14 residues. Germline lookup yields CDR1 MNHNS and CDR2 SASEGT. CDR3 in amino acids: CASRADGTRREQYF. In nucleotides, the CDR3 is TGTGCCAGCAGGGCGGACGGGACGCGGAGGGAGCAGTACTTC.

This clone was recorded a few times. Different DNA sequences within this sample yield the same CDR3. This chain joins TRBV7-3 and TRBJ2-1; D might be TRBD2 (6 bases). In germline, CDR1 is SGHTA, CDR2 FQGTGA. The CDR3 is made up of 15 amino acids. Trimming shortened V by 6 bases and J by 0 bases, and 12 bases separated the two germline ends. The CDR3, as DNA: TGTGCCAGCAGAATTAGCGGAAGCTCCTACAATGAGCAGTTCTTC. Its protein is CASRISGSSYNEQFF.

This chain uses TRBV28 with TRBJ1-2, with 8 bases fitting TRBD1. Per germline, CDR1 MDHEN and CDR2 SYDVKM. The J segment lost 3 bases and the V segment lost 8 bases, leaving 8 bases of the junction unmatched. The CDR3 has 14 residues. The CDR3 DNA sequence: TGTGCCAGCGGCCACAGGGGGTTTTACTATGGCTACACCTTC. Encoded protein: CASGHRGFYYGYTF.

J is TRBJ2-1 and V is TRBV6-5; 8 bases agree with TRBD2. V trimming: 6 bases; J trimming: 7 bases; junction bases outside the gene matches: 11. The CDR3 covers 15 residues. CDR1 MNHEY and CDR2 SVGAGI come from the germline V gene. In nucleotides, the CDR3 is TGTGCCAGCAGCCTAACGGCTAGCGGGTATAATGAGCAGTTCTTC. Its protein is CASSLTASGYNEQFF.